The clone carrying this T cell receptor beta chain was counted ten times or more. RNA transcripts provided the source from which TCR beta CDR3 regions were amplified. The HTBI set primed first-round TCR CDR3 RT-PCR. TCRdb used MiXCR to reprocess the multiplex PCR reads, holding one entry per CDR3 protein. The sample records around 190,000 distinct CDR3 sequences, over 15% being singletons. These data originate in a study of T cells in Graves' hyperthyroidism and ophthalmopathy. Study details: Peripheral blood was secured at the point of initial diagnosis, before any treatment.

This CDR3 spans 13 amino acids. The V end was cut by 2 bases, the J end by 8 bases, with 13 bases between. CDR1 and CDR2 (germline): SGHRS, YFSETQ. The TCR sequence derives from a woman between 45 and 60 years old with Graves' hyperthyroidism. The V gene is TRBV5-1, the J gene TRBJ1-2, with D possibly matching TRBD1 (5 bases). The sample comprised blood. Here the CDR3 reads CASSFQGMVGYTF. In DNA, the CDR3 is TGCGCCAGCAGCTTCCAGGGAATGGTCGGCTACACCTTC.